Sequencing of this T cell receptor (beta chain) was carried out in a study of T cell repertoires in cytomegalovirus infection. Study-wide background: Indicated by public TCR beta signatures were CMV infection and matching HLA type.

The V gene's germline CDR1 is MNHNS and CDR2 SASEGT. CDR3 length: 15 amino acids. V lost 7 bases, J lost 4 bases, and 17 bases lay in between. TCRdb analysed the reads with MiXCR anew, one entry per CDR3 protein. Found here are 700,000 to 900,000 distinct CDR3 sequences, around 29% of them singletons; the top ten hold about 12%. General study points: HLA-C-restricted TCR beta clonotypes specific for CMV led the ex vivo response.

The sample holds a few counts of this clonotype. What it binds is not known. The chain recombines TRBV6-1 with TRBJ1-5, with D uncertain. Sequences were derived from cultured CD8+ T cells from PBMCs, sampled from culture after CMV antigen stimulation. This sequence was found in a human donor in good health (CMV status not recorded). Some clones in this sample may be carry-over from other donors' samples. CDR3 loop: CASKYGSGFNQPQHF. The CDR3 region has the DNA TGTGCCAGCAAGTACGGGTCCGGTTTTAATCAGCCCCAGCATTTT.